Here is one TCR beta chain with its context. Original analysis: Reference gene primers were amplified, and this amplification served to estimate nucleated cell counts. Clones were sequenced by immunoSEQ multiplex PCR, and TCRdb holds only the in-frame ones, with some missing. That table supplies the V and J calls and clone size; D and trimming were determined from the DNA. The sample shows roughly 410,000 clones, 87% of them seen only once. The record originates from a study of blood T cell repertoires in COVID-19. Overall study: The origin of the acute and convalescent COVID-19 samples was the United States, Italy and Spain. PBMCs, B-cell-depleted T cells, or T cells were the source of the cDNA or gDNA that made up the material.

CDR3 length: 17 amino acids. V lost 4 bases to trimming and J lost 1 base; unmatched junction nucleotides: 8. Per the germline V gene, CDR1 is SGHDT and CDR2 is YYEEEE. Seattle researchers signed up patients amid active infection and tracked them longitudinally. This TCR was recovered from a woman aged 60-70 years with COVID-19, enrolled during active disease. This sequence joins TRBV5-6 and TRBJ1-1; 12 nucleotides line up with TRBD1. The specimen sequenced was peripheral blood. The CDR3 sequence: CASSLGTGGRGNTEAFF. The DNA for the CDR3 is TGTGCCAGCAGCCTAGGGACAGGGGGCCGAGGGAACACTGAAGCTTTCTTT.